A single sample gave rise to the 20 T cell receptor beta chains below, sequenced in a study of T cells after yellow fever vaccination. One entry per CDR3 protein, called by TCRdb with MiXCR from the 5' RACE reads. The table shows approximately 450,000 distinct CDR3 sequences, with about 19% occurring only once. The input for sequencing was PBMCs, taken before the yellow fever booster vaccination. Source of these receptors: a man younger than 35 who received the YFV17D yellow fever vaccine.

This clonotype turned up a few times. The chain combines TRBV11-2 with TRBJ1-1; 8 nucleotides line up with TRBD1. Germline CDR1 SGHAT, CDR2 FQNNGV. The length of the CDR3 is 17 residues. V trimming: 4 bases; J trimming: 5 bases; junction bases outside the gene matches: 15. This CDR3 reads CASSSRITTGGLTEAFF. CDR3 DNA sequence: TGTGCCAGCAGCTCCCGGATCACAACAGGGGGATTGACTGAAGCTTTCTTT. The whole variable domain, filled in from reference TRBV11-2 and TRBJ1-1, reads EAGVAQSPRYKIIEKRQSVAFWCNPISGHATLYWYQQILGQGPKLLIQFQNNGVVDDSQLPKDRFSAERLKGVDSTLKIQPAKLEDSAVYLCASSSRITTGGLTEAFFGQGTRLTVV.

This chain links TRBV5-1 with TRBJ2-5, with 8 bases fitting TRBD1. Germline V gene data show CDR1 as SGHRS and CDR2 as YFSETQ. This CDR3 is built from 15 residues. Trimming cost V 3 bases and J 2 bases; bases outside gene matches: 6. This chain's CDR3 is CASSSFGQGQETQYF. In DNA, the CDR3 is TGCGCCAGCAGCTCCTTCGGACAGGGACAAGAGACCCAGTACTTC.

The J gene is TRBJ2-5, the V gene TRBV5-1; D not resolved. Between the trimmed V and J ends, which lost 4 bases and 2 bases, there was a span of 9 bases. The CDR3 spans 13 residues. CDR1 is SGHRS and CDR2 is YFSETQ in the germline V gene. CDR3 in amino acids: CASSPPPQETQYF. The CDR3 DNA follows: TGCGCCAGCAGCCCCCCCCCACAAGAGACCCAGTACTTC.

V usage is TRBV6-1 and J usage is TRBJ2-5, with D unclear. The CDR3 contains 14 residues. The germline CDR1 and CDR2 sequences are MNHNS and SASEGT. Trimming shortened V by 6 bases and J by 1 base, and 12 bases separated the two germline ends. Written as DNA, the CDR3 is TGTGCCAGCAGGGAACAGAATTCCCAAGAGACCCAGTACTTC. Its protein product is CASREQNSQETQYF.

This clonotype was counted between two and nine times. J is TRBJ1-4 and V is TRBV7-9; no firm D call. Per the germline V gene, CDR1 is SEHNR and CDR2 is FQNEAQ (reference sequence). The V and J ends lost 5 bases and 6 bases respectively, with 10 bases between them. The CDR3 covers 13 residues. Written as DNA, the CDR3 is TGTGCCAGCAGCACCACCCCAGATGAAAAACTGTTTTTT. Translation: CASSTTPDEKLFF.

This clonotype was observed a few times. The gene calls are TRBV6-2 or TRBV6-3 and TRBJ1-2, with D tentatively TRBD1 (5 bases). Trimming left V 10 bases short and J 6 bases short, with 15 bases between. From germline, CDR1 is MNHEY and CDR2 SVGEGT. CDR3 length: 12 residues. CDR3 in amino acids: CATQRGMDGYTF. CDR3 nucleotide sequence: TGTGCCACCCAACGGGGGATGGATGGCTACACCTTC.

This chain links TRBV6-6 with TRBJ1-2, with a weak D call TRBD1 (5 bases). This CDR3 has 15 residues. Germline CDR1 and CDR2: MNHNY and SVGAGI (reference sequence). The V and J ends lost 0 bases and 6 bases respectively, with 14 bases between them. CDR3 bases: TGTGCCAGCAGTTACTCGATTGCAGGGATGCATGGCTACACCTTC. The encoded protein is CASSYSIAGMHGYTF.

V is TRBV6-5 and J is TRBJ1-2; D ambiguous. Germline V gene sequence: CDR1 MNHEY, CDR2 SVGAGI. This CDR3 region has 15 residues. Trimming cost V 0 bases and J 5 bases, with 13 bases left between them. The CDR3 reads CASSYSSSSEYGYTF. The CDR3 bases are TGTGCCAGCAGTTACTCGAGCAGTTCTGAGTATGGCTACACCTTC.

This clonotype was seen more than once but under ten times. This rearrangement joins TRBV4-2 to TRBJ1-2; D is undetermined. The CDR3 loop spans 15 amino acids. CDR1 LGHNA and CDR2 YNFKEQ come from the germline V gene. Trimming took 0 bases from V and 5 from J, leaving 13 bases between them. The CDR3 DNA sequence: TGTGCCAGCAGCCAAGAGTTGGTCGGAGGATATGGCTACACCTTC. Protein sequence: CASSQELVGGYGYTF.

This clonotype has just a few counts. The genes are TRBV5-1 and TRBJ2-5; TRBD2 matches 11 bases. V trimming: 4 bases; J trimming: 5 bases; junction bases outside the gene matches: 10. The CDR3 is 16 residues long. Per the germline V gene, CDR1 is SGHRS and CDR2 is YFSETQ. The CDR3 nucleotides read TGCGCCAGCAGCCTCGGGACTAGCGGAGGGGTGGAGACCCAGTACTTC. Its translation: CASSLGTSGGVETQYF. The full variable domain, with the rest looked up from reference TRBV5-1 and TRBJ2-5, is KAGVTQTPRYLIKTRGQQVTLSCSPISGHRSVSWYQQTPGQGLQFLFEYFSETQRNKGNFPGRFSGRQFSNSRSEMNVSTLELGDSALYLCASSLGTSGGVETQYFGPGTRLLVL.

The V and J genes are TRBV6-2 or TRBV6-3 and TRBJ2-7, with D possibly being TRBD2 (7 bases). Germline loops: CDR1 MNHEY, CDR2 SVGEGT. V lost 5 bases to trimming and J lost 2 bases, with 10 bases between them. The CDR3 has 13 residues. CDR3 in DNA: TGTGCCAGCAGTCCCGGGGGGCCCTACGAGCAGTACGTC. Translation: CASSPGGPYEQYV.

This clonotype was observed a few times. The chain links TRBV2 to TRBJ1-6; D remains unclear. V was trimmed by 5 bases and J by 10 bases, leaving 18 bases between them. Per the germline V gene, CDR1 is SNHLY and CDR2 is FYNNEI. CDR3 length equals 15 residues. The DNA of the CDR3 is TGTGCCAGCAGTCCAATCGGAGGGTCAGGATCACCCCTCCACTTT. Translation: CASSPIGGSGSPLHF.

This rearrangement joins TRBV7-6 to TRBJ1-1; tentative D call: TRBD1 (6 bases). V was shortened by 5 bases and J by 2 bases, with 15 bases between the two germline ends. The CDR3 loop spans 15 amino acids. Germline values: CDR1 SGHVS, CDR2 FNYEAQ. CDR3 in DNA: TGTGCCAGCAGCCATGGGGGCTCCCCAAACACTGAAGCTTTCTTT. Translated, it gives CASSHGGSPNTEAFF.

Here the CDR3 reads CASSYAPAGANVLTF. CDR3 DNA: TGTGCCAGCAGTTACGCCCCAGCTGGGGCCAACGTCCTGACTTTC. The J gene is TRBJ2-6, the V gene TRBV6-6; D remains unclear. CDR3 length equals 15 residues. Germline assignment: CDR1 MNHNY and CDR2 SVGAGI (reference sequence). The V gene lost 2 bases and the J gene lost 2 bases, with 7 bases spanning the gap.

This chain connects TRBV19 to TRBJ2-5, with TRBD1 as a possible D gene (6 bases). V was trimmed by 6 bases and J by 5 bases, leaving 13 bases between them. The CDR3 covers 13 residues. Germline loops: CDR1 LNHDA, CDR2 SQIVND (reference sequence). Written as DNA, the CDR3 is TGTGCCAGTAGAGACAGGTTAGGGGAGACCCAGTACTTC. Its protein is CASRDRLGETQYF.

The rearrangement uses TRBV20-1 and TRBJ2-3; TRBD2 aligns across 12 bases. The CDR3 totals 17 residues. From germline, CDR1 is DFQATT and CDR2 SNEGSKA (reference sequence). The CDR3 loop reads CSPSGGLAGRSTDTQYF. CDR3 bases: TGCAGCCCAAGCGGGGGACTAGCGGGTCGTAGCACAGATACGCAGTATTTT.

A few counts support this clonotype. This chain's CDR3 is CATSEVSGGAVDTQYF. The CDR3 region has the DNA TGTGCCACCAGTGAGGTTAGCGGGGGGGCCGTTGATACGCAGTATTTT. The gene calls are TRBV24-1 and TRBJ2-3; 11 nucleotides agree with TRBD2. The CDR3 runs to 16 residues. The junction had 8 bases not matched to a gene; V was cut back by 4 bases and J by 6 bases. The germline CDR1 and CDR2 sequences are KGHDR and SFDVKD.

This clonotype was observed a few times. The rearrangement links TRBV12-3 or TRBV12-4 to TRBJ2-3, with D perhaps TRBD1 or TRBD2 (5 bases each). The V and J ends lost 7 bases and 0 bases respectively, with 11 bases between them. The CDR3 is made up of 14 amino acids. CDR3 sequence reads: CASKGPRSTDTQYF. DNA of the CDR3: TGTGCCAGCAAGGGACCCCGTAGCACAGATACGCAGTATTTT.

Many counts were recorded for this clonotype. V gene TRBV18 combines with J gene TRBJ2-1; TRBD1 agrees at 9 bases. V lost 3 bases, J lost 3 bases, and 6 bases stayed unmatched. Germline loops: CDR1 KGHSH, CDR2 LQKENI. The length of the CDR3 is 16 residues. DNA of the CDR3: TGTGCCAGCTCACCCACCCGGGACAGGGACTACAATGAGCAGTTCTTC. This translates into CASSPTRDRDYNEQFF.

The chain has TRBV12-3 or TRBV12-4 and TRBJ2-5; D may correspond to TRBD1 or TRBD2 (5 bases each). The V gene lost 5 bases and the J gene lost 5 bases, with 12 bases spanning the gap. This CDR3 has 13 amino acids. CDR3 coding DNA: TGTGCCAGCAGTCCCGCCGGGGCGGAGACCCAGTACTTC. It specifies CASSPAGAETQYF.